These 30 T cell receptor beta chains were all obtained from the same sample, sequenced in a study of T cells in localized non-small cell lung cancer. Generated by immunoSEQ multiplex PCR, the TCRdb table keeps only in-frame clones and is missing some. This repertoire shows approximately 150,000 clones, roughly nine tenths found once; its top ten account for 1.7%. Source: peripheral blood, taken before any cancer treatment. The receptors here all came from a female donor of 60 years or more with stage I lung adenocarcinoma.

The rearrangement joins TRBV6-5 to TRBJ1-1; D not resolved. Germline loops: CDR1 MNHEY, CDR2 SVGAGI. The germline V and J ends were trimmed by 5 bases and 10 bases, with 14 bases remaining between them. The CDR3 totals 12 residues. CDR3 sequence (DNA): TGTGCCAGCAGTCGTCCGGTCGGTGGAGCTTTCTTT. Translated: CASSRPVGGAFF.

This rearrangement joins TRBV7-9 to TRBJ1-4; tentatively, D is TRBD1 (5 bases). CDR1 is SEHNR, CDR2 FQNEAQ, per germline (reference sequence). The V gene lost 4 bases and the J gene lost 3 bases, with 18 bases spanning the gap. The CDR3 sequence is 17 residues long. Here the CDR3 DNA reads TGTGCCAGCAGCTCAAACAAGGAAGGGGAAGCTAATGAAAAACTGTTTTTT. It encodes CASSSNKEGEANEKLFF.

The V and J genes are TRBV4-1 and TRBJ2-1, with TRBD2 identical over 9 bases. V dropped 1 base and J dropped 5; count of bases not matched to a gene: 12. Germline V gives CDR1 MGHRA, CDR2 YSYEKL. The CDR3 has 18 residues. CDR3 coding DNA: TGCGCCAGCAGCCAAGCCCCGCGGGGGGCGGGAGGGAACAATGAGCAGTTCTTC. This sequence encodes CASSQAPRGAGGNNEQFF.

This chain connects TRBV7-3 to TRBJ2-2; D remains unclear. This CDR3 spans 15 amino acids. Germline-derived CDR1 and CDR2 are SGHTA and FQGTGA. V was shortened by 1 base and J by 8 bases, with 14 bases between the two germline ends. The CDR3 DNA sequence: TGTGCCAGCAGCTTAAGCTCTTCCGGCGGAGGGGAGCTGTTTTTT. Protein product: CASSLSSSGGGELFF.

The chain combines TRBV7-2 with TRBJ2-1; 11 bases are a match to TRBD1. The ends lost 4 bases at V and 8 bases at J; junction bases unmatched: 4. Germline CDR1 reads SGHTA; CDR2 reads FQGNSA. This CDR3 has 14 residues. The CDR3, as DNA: TGTGCCAGCAGCTCCTGGGACAGGGGGTATGAGCAGTTCTTC. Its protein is CASSSWDRGYEQFF.

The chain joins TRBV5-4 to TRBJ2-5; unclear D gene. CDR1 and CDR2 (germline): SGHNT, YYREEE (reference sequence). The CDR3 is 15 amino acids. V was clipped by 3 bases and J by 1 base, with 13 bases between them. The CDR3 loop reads CASSWSGEFQETQYF. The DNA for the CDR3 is TGTGCCAGCAGCTGGAGTGGCGAGTTCCAAGAGACCCAGTACTTC.

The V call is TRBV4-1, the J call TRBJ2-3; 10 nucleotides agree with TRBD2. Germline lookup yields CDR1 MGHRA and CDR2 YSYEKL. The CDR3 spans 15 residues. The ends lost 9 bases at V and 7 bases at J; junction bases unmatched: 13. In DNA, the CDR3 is TGCGCCAGTAACTATCCGGGACTAGCGTTGAATACGCAGTATTTT. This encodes CASNYPGLALNTQYF.

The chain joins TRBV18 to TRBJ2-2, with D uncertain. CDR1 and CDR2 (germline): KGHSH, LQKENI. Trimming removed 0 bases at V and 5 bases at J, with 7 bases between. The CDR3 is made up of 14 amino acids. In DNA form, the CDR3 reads TGTGCCAGCTCACCACCGTCGGCAACCGGGGAGCTGTTTTTT. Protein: CASSPPSATGELFF.

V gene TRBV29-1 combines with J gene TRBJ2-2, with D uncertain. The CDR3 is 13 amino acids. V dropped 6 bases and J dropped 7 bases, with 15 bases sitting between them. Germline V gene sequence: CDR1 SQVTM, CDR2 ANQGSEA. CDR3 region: CSVDGSRSGELFF. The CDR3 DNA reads TGCAGCGTGGACGGTTCTCGGAGCGGGGAGCTGTTTTTT.

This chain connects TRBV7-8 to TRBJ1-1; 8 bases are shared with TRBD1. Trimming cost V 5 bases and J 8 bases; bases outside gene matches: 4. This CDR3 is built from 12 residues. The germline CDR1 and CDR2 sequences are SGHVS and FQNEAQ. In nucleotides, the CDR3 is TGTGCCAGCAGCCCATGGACAGGGGAAGCTTTCTTT. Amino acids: CASSPWTGEAFF.

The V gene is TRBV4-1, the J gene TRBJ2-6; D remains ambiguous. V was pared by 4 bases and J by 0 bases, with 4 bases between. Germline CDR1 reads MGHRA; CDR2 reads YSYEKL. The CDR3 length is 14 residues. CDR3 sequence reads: CASSRVSGANVLTF. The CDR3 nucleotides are TGCGCCAGCAGCCGAGTCTCTGGGGCCAACGTCCTGACTTTC.

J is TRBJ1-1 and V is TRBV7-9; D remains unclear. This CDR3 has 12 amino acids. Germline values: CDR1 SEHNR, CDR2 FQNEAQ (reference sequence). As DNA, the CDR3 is TGTGCAATTGGAACAGTGAACACTGAAGCTTTCTTT. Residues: CAIGTVNTEAFF.

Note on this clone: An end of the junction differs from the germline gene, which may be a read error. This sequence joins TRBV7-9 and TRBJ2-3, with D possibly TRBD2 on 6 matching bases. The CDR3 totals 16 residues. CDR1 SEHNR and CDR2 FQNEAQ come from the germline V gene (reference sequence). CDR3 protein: CASSTYIGRGTNTQYF. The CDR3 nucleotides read TGTGCCAGCAGCACTTACATCGGGCGGGGCACAAATACGCAGTATTTT.

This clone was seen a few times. CDR3 sequence reads: CASSLMDRGKLFF. The CDR3 DNA follows: TGTGCCAGCAGTTTAATGGATAGGGGAAAACTGTTTTTT. V and J are TRBV28 and TRBJ1-4; perhaps TRBD1 as D (5 bases). Looked up from germline, CDR1 is MDHEN and CDR2 is SYDVKM. CDR3 length: 13 amino acids. V gave up 2 bases and J gave up 10 bases, with 11 bases separating them. Together with reference TRBV28 and TRBJ1-4, the CDR3 gives the full variable domain: DVKVTQSSRYLVKRTGEKVFLECVQDMDHENMFWYRQDPGLGLRLIYFSYDVKMKEKGDIPEGYSVSREKKERFSLILESASTNQTSMYLCASSLMDRGKLFFGSGTQLSVL.

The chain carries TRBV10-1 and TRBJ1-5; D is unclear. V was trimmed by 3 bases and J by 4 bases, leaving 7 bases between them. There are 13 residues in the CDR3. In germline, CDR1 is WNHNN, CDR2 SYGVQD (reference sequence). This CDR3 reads CASSDRTNQPQHF. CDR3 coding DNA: TGCGCCAGCAGTGACAGGACGAATCAGCCCCAGCATTTT.

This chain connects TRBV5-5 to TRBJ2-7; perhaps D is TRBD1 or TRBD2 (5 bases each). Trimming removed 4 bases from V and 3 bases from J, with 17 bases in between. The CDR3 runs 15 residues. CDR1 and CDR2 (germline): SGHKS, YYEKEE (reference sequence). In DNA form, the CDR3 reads TGTGCCAGCAGCCAAGGGACCGCGACCCTCTACGAGCAGTACTTC. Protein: CASSQGTATLYEQYF.

CDR3 nucleotide sequence: TGTGCCAGCAGCGTAGATCACACCTCTGGGGCCAACGTCCTGACTTTC. It encodes CASSVDHTSGANVLTF. The V and J genes are TRBV9 and TRBJ2-6; D unresolved. V lost 0 bases, J lost 0 bases, and 7 bases lay in between. CDR1 SGDLS and CDR2 YYNGEE come from the germline V gene. The CDR3 consists of 16 residues.

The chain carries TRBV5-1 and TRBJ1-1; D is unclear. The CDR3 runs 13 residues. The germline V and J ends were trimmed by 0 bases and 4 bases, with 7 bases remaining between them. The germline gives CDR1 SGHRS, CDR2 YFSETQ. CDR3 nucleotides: TGCGCCAGCAGCTTGGGCCAGAGCACTGAAGCTTTCTTT. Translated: CASSLGQSTEAFF.

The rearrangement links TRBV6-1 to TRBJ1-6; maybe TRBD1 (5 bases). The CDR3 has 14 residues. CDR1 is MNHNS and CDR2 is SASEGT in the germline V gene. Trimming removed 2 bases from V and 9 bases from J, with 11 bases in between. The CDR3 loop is CASSESWGGSPLHF. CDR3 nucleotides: TGTGCCAGCAGTGAATCGTGGGGGGGTTCACCCCTCCACTTT.

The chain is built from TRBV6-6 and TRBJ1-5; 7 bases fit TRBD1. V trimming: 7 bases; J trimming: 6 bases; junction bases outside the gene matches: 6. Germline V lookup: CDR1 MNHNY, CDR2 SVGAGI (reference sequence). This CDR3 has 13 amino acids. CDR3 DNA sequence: TGTGCCAGCATAGACAGGGAGACTCAGCCCCAGCATTTT. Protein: CASIDRETQPQHF.

Here the CDR3 reads CASSDFGKNRGEAFF. Written as DNA, the CDR3 is TGTGCCAGTAGCGACTTCGGAAAAAATCGCGGGGAAGCTTTCTTT. V is TRBV19 and J is TRBJ1-1, with unresolved D. Germline V CDR1 and CDR2: LNHDA, SQIVND (reference sequence). The V end lost 6 bases, the J end lost 8 bases, and 22 bases lay between the germline ends. The CDR3 has 15 amino acids.

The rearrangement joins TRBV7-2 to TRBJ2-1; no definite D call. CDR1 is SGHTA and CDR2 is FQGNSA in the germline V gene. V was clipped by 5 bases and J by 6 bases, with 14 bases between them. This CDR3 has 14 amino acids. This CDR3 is CASSPSRLGNEQFF. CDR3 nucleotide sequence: TGTGCCAGCAGCCCTAGTCGGTTGGGCAATGAGCAGTTCTTC. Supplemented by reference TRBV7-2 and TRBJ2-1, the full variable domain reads GAGVSQSPSNKVTEKGKDVELRCDPISGHTALYWYRQSLGQGLEFLIYFQGNSAPDKSGLPSDRFSAERTGGSVSTLTIQRTQQEDSAVYLCASSPSRLGNEQFFGPGTRLTVL.

In DNA form, the CDR3 reads TGTGCCAGCAGCTTAGCGTCCGGGACAAATATAGAGACCCAGTACTTC. Protein sequence: CASSLASGTNIETQYF. The chain carries TRBV7-6 and TRBJ2-5; a possible D gene is TRBD1 (6 bases). CDR1 and CDR2 (germline): SGHVS, FNYEAQ. Trimming pared 0 bases from V and 4 bases from J, leaving 15 bases between. This CDR3 has 16 amino acids.

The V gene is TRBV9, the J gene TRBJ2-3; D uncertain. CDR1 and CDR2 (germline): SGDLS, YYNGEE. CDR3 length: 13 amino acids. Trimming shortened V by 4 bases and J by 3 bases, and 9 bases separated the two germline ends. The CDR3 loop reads CASSTLRTDTQYF. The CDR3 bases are TGTGCCAGCAGCACACTAAGGACAGATACGCAGTATTTT.

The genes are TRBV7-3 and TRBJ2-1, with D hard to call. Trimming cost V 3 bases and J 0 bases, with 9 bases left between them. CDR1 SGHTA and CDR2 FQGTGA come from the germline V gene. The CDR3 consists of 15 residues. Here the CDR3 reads CASSFQPRSYNEQFF. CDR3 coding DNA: TGTGCCAGCAGCTTTCAGCCCCGCTCCTACAATGAGCAGTTCTTC.

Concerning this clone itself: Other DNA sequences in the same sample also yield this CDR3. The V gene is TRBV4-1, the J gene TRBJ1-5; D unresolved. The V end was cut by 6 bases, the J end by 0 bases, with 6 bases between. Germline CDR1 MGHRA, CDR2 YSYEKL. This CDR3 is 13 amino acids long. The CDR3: CASSHNSNQPQHF. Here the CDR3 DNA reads TGCGCCAGCAGTCATAATAGCAATCAGCCCCAGCATTTT.

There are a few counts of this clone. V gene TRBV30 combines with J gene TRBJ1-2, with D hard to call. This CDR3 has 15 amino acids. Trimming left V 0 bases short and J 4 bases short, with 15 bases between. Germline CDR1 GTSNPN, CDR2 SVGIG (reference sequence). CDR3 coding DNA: TGTGCCTGGAGTGTACCGGAAACACTCGGCTATGGCTACACCTTC. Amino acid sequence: CAWSVPETLGYGYTF.

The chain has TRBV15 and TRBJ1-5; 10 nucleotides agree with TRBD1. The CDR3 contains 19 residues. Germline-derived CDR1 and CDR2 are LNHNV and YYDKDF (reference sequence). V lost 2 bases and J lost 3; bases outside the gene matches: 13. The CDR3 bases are TGTGCCACCAGCAGAAATCCACCCGGGACAGGGGCCCACAATCAGCCCCAGCATTTT. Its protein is CATSRNPPGTGAHNQPQHF.

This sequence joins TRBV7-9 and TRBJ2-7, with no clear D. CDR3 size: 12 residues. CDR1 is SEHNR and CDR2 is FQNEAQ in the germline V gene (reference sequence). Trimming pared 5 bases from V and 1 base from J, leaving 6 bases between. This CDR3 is CASSHSSYEQYF. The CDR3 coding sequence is TGTGCCAGCAGCCATTCTTCCTACGAGCAGTACTTC.

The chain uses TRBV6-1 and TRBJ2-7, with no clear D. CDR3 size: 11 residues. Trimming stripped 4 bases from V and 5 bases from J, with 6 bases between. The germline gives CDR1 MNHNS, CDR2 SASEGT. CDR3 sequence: CASSVYHEQYF. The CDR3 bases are TGTGCCAGCAGTGTCTACCACGAGCAGTACTTC.